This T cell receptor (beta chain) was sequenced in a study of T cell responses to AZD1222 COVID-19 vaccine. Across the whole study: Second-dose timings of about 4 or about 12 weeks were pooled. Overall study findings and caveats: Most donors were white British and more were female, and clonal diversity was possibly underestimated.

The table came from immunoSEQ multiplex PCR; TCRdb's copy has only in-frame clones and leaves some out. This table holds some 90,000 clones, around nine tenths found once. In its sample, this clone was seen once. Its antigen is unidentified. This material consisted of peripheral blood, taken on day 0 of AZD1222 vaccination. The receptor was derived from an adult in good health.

The CDR3 loop is CASSKSPFRDRGSEQYF. The CDR3 region has the DNA TGTGCCAGTAGCAAATCCCCCTTCCGGGACAGGGGCTCCGAGCAGTACTTC. The chain carries TRBV19 and TRBJ2-7; 10 positions match TRBD1. The germline V gene encodes CDR1 LNHDA and CDR2 SQIVND (reference sequence). V shed 6 bases, J shed 6 bases, and the junction held 17 bases outside the gene matches. The length of the CDR3 is 17 residues.